The next 2 T cell receptor beta chains were all read from a single sample in a study of blood T cell repertoires in COVID-19. Generated by immunoSEQ multiplex PCR, the TCRdb table keeps only in-frame clones and is missing some. The sample has fewer than 200,000 clones, 85% seen once; the top ten hold 3.3%. The sample comprised peripheral blood. Every receptor here comes from a human donor with acute or convalescent COVID-19. The donor label of this sample is uncertain.

V and J are TRBV9 and TRBJ2-1; D is possibly TRBD1 (6 bases). This CDR3 has 16 residues. CDR1 SGDLS and CDR2 YYNGEE come from the germline V gene. The V end lost 2 bases, the J end lost 0 bases, and 12 bases lay between the germline ends. The CDR3 DNA reads TGTGCCAGCAGCGTCGCCTCAGGGGTCTCCTACAATGAGCAGTTCTTC. Residues: CASSVASGVSYNEQFF.

The J gene is TRBJ2-5, the V gene TRBV7-9; no clear D gene. This CDR3 is built from 14 residues. The germline V gene encodes CDR1 SEHNR and CDR2 FQNEAQ (reference sequence). Trimming took 0 bases from V and 5 from J, leaving 10 bases between them. The CDR3 nucleotides read TGTGCCAGCAGCTTAGCTAGTCGGGTTGAGACCCAGTACTTC. It specifies CASSLASRVETQYF.